Below are 15 T cell receptor beta chains sequenced from a single sample in a study of T cell responses to AZD1222 COVID-19 vaccine. Some clones are missing from TCRdb's copy, which holds only in-frame ones; the method was immunoSEQ multiplex PCR. The data contain around 160,000 clones, 82% of them singletons. Material: peripheral blood, obtained on day 0 of MenACWY control vaccination. The receptor source for this set is an adult in good health.

The chain has TRBV20-1 and TRBJ1-4, with D hard to call. From germline, CDR1 is DFQATT and CDR2 SNEGSKA (reference sequence). This CDR3 contains 14 residues. Trimming took 3 bases from V and 4 from J, leaving 12 bases between them. Here the CDR3 reads CSASQIQNNEKLFF. In nucleotides, the CDR3 is TGCAGTGCTAGTCAAATACAGAATAATGAAAAACTGTTTTTT.

The rearrangement uses TRBV7-9 and TRBJ1-1; D unclear. This CDR3 region has 14 residues. Trimming removed 1 base at V and 4 bases at J, with 10 bases between. The germline gives CDR1 SEHNR, CDR2 FQNEAQ (reference sequence). The CDR3: CASSLEALLTEAFF. The DNA of the CDR3 is TGTGCCAGCAGCTTAGAGGCCTTGCTCACTGAAGCTTTCTTT.

V gene TRBV7-2 combines with J gene TRBJ2-7; D unresolved. V was trimmed by 1 base and J by 4 bases, leaving 8 bases between them. CDR3 length: 13 amino acids. CDR1 and CDR2 (germline): SGHTA, FQGNSA. Here the CDR3 reads CASSLEIGYEQYV. Written as DNA, the CDR3 is TGTGCCAGCAGCTTAGAGATCGGGTACGAGCAGTACGTC.

This clone was detected once. The V call is TRBV4-2, the J call TRBJ1-1; D gene uncertain. The CDR3 consists of 15 residues. Trimming stripped 3 bases from V and 1 base from J, with 12 bases between. Germline V CDR1 and CDR2: LGHNA, YNFKEQ. In DNA, the CDR3 is TGTGCCAGCAGCCACGCGATCACACCGAACACTGAAGCTTTCTTT. Amino acids: CASSHAITPNTEAFF.

The chain couples TRBV7-9 to TRBJ2-2, with 7 bases identical to TRBD1. The CDR3 sequence is 18 residues long. CDR1 is SEHNR, CDR2 FQNEAQ, per germline (reference sequence). V lost 5 bases and J lost 3; bases outside the gene matches: 15. CDR3 DNA: TGTGCCAGCAGCACCTACCTGCGACAGGGATGGGACACCGGGGAGCTGTTTTTT. Protein product: CASSTYLRQGWDTGELFF. The entire variable domain, with the rest obtained from reference TRBV7-9 and TRBJ2-2, is as follows: DTGVSQNPRHKITKRGQNVTFRCDPISEHNRLYWYRQTLGQGPEFLTYFQNEAQLEKSRLLSDRFSAERPKGSFSTLEIQRTEQGDSAMYLCASSTYLRQGWDTGELFFGEGSRLTVL.

V is TRBV18 and J is TRBJ1-1; the match to TRBD1 covers 8 bases. Unmatched junction bases numbered 6, after V lost 3 bases and J lost 12 bases. Germline assignment: CDR1 KGHSH and CDR2 LQKENI. The CDR3 consists of 12 residues. CDR3 residues: CASSPMTGVTFF. The CDR3 coding sequence is TGTGCCAGCTCACCCATGACAGGGGTAACTTTCTTT. The full variable domain, in which reference TRBV18 and TRBJ1-1 provide the parts outside the CDR3, is NAGVMQNPRHLVRRRGQEARLRCSPMKGHSHVYWYRQLPEEGLKFMVYLQKENIIDESGMPKERFSAEFPKEGPSILRIQQVVRGDSAAYFCASSPMTGVTFFGQGTRLTVV.

The chain has TRBV6-6 and TRBJ1-2; D remains ambiguous. V shed 4 bases and J shed 4 bases, with 13 bases lying between them. This CDR3 contains 14 residues. Germline V gene data show CDR1 as MNHNY and CDR2 as SVGAGI (reference sequence). The DNA of the CDR3 is TGTGCCAGCAGTTCTTCCCACGGGTTCTATGGCTACACCTTC. Amino acid sequence: CASSSSHGFYGYTF.

In DNA, the CDR3 is TGTGCCAGCAGTGAAGGGGGCACAGATACGCAGTATTTT. As protein: CASSEGGTDTQYF. This chain connects TRBV25-1 to TRBJ2-3; D call uncertain. CDR3 size: 13 residues. Per germline, CDR1 MGHDK and CDR2 SYGVNS. Deletions cut 2 bases from V and 1 base from J, with 4 bases between.

This clone rates as large. V and J are TRBV4-1 and TRBJ2-2, with D perhaps matching TRBD2 (5 bases). CDR1 and CDR2 (germline): MGHRA, YSYEKL. The CDR3 runs to 14 residues. Between the trimmed V and J ends, which lost 0 bases and 7 bases, there was a span of 9 bases. CDR3 bases: TGCGCCAGCAGCCAAGAGTCCGGGGACGGGGAGCTGTTTTTT. This sequence encodes CASSQESGDGELFF.

A few counts support this clone. This chain's CDR3 is CASSLTSGGSYEQYV. For the CDR3, the DNA is TGTGCCAGCAGCCTGACTAGCGGGGGGTCCTACGAGCAGTACGTC. The genes are TRBV7-2 and TRBJ2-7; TRBD2 matches at 13 bases. The V gene's germline CDR1 is SGHTA and CDR2 FQGNSA. The CDR3 loop spans 15 amino acids. V was clipped by 5 bases and J by 1 base; unmatched bases: 2.

V gene TRBV19 combines with J gene TRBJ1-5, with D perhaps TRBD1 (5 bases). CDR1 is LNHDA, CDR2 SQIVND, per germline (reference sequence). This CDR3 contains 16 residues. Deletions cut 5 bases from V and 2 bases from J, with 16 bases between. CDR3 nucleotide sequence: TGTGCCAGTAGTTCCAGCAGGGTGAGGGGCAATCAGCCCCAGCATTTT. This codes for CASSSSRVRGNQPQHF.

The chain carries TRBV30 and TRBJ1-1; D is perhaps TRBD1 (6 bases). The CDR3 extends over 14 amino acids. The germline CDR1 and CDR2 sequences are GTSNPN and SVGIG (reference sequence). Trimming shortened V by 3 bases and J by 1 base, and 12 bases separated the two germline ends. CDR3 sequence reads: CAWRFGGGNTEAFF. CDR3 bases: TGTGCCTGGAGATTCGGGGGCGGGAACACTGAAGCTTTCTTT.

This rearrangement joins TRBV27 to TRBJ2-1; D ambiguous. The germline V and J ends were trimmed by 1 base and 7 bases, with 8 bases remaining between them. This CDR3 spans 13 amino acids. CDR1 and CDR2 from the germline V gene are MNHEY and SMNVEV (reference sequence). CDR3: CASSLWASNEQFF. CDR3 nucleotide sequence: TGTGCCAGCAGTTTATGGGCTAGTAATGAGCAGTTCTTC.

The chain joins TRBV6-5 to TRBJ1-6, with D maybe TRBD1 (5 bases). V was pared by 2 bases and J by 11 bases, with 10 bases between. Germline CDR1 reads MNHEY; CDR2 reads SVGAGI. The CDR3 runs 13 residues. This CDR3 reads CASSYMGPTPLHF. The CDR3 DNA follows: TGTGCCAGCAGTTACATGGGACCGACACCCCTCCACTTT.

The chain combines TRBV5-6 with TRBJ1-6; 7 bases line up with TRBD1. V dropped 2 bases and J dropped 7; count of bases not matched to a gene: 6. This CDR3 spans 15 amino acids. Germline loops: CDR1 SGHDT, CDR2 YYEEEE. This CDR3 is CASSFLDRVNSPLHF. DNA of the CDR3: TGTGCCAGCAGCTTCCTCGACAGGGTAAATTCACCCCTCCACTTT. The variable domain in full, completed from reference TRBV5-6 and TRBJ1-6, reads DAGVTQSPTHLIKTRGQQVTLRCSPKSGHDTVSWYQQALGQGPQFIFQYYEEEERQRGNFPDRFSGHQFPNYSSELNVNALLLGDSALYLCASSFLDRVNSPLHFGNGTRLTVT.